The 12 T cell receptor beta chains below come from one sample, sequenced in a study of tumor-infiltrating lymphocytes in oesophageal squamous cell carcinoma. TCRdb independently ran MiXCR on the PCR reads; one entry per CDR3 protein. The profile shows some 22,000 distinct CDR3 sequences, around 35% of them singletons. The source material was esophageal tumor tissue. The receptors stem from a male donor with esophageal squamous cell carcinoma.

Many counts were recorded for this clonotype. The chain couples TRBV28 to TRBJ2-1, with 15 bases identical to TRBD2. This CDR3 spans 19 amino acids. V lost 4 bases and J lost 7; bases outside the gene matches: 14. Germline CDR1 and CDR2: MDHEN and SYDVKM. CDR3 loop: CASSYRNLRGTSGRNEQFF. The CDR3 nucleotides are TGTGCCAGCAGTTACCGGAACCTTCGGGGGACTAGCGGGAGGAATGAGCAGTTCTTC. Looking up the rest from reference TRBV28 and TRBJ2-1 gives the full variable domain: DVKVTQSSRYLVKRTGEKVFLECVQDMDHENMFWYRQDPGLGLRLIYFSYDVKMKEKGDIPEGYSVSREKKERFSLILESASTNQTSMYLCASSYRNLRGTSGRNEQFFGPGTRLTVL.

Many counts were recorded for this clonotype. The chain uses TRBV2 and TRBJ2-1; 7 bases are shared with TRBD1. This CDR3 spans 13 amino acids. The J segment lost 9 bases and the V segment lost 6 bases, leaving 8 bases of the junction unmatched. The V gene's germline CDR1 is SNHLY and CDR2 FYNNEI. The CDR3 coding sequence is TGTGCCAGCAGGGCCTCGACAGGGTTTGAGCAGTTCTTC. This translates into CASRASTGFEQFF.

This clonotype was seen many times. The rearrangement links TRBV6-2 or TRBV6-3 to TRBJ2-5, with 13 bases identical to TRBD2. The CDR3 has 16 amino acids. The junction had 3 bases not matched to a gene; V was cut back by 4 bases and J by 1 base. Germline V gives CDR1 MNHEY, CDR2 SVGEGT. CDR3 amino acids: CASSLGLAGSQETQYF. The CDR3 DNA sequence: TGTGCCAGCAGTTTGGGACTAGCGGGATCCCAAGAGACCCAGTACTTC.

This clonotype was counted a few times. The J gene is TRBJ1-1, the V gene TRBV28; no clear D. The CDR3 is 14 residues long. V was cut by 7 bases and J by 5 bases, with 17 bases left in between. Looked up from germline, CDR1 is MDHEN and CDR2 is SYDVKM. The CDR3 nucleotides are TGTGCCAGCAATATCTATGGGAGGCCTACTGAAGCTTTCTTT. Encoded protein: CASNIYGRPTEAFF.

The rearrangement links TRBV19 to TRBJ2-4; maybe TRBD1 (6 bases). Matching the DNA end better, TRBJ2-7 makes the J call doubtful. This CDR3 is 15 amino acids long. The germline V gene encodes CDR1 LNHDA and CDR2 SQIVND (reference sequence). The CDR3 DNA reads TGTGCCAGTAGTAAAGGGGGTGGGCCGGACTACGAGCAGTACTTC. This sequence encodes CASSKGGGPDYEQYF.

This chain joins TRBV7-3 and TRBJ2-4; no clear D. With the DNA end fitting TRBJ2-7 better, the J assignment may be wrong. Germline V gives CDR1 SGHTA, CDR2 FQGTGA. The CDR3 is 13 amino acids. The CDR3 loop is CASSLFGLYEQYF. The CDR3 DNA follows: TGTGCCAGCAGCTTATTTGGTCTCTACGAGCAGTACTTC.

This clonotype has ten or more counts. This chain joins TRBV28 and TRBJ2-7; a possible D gene is TRBD1 (6 bases). Germline CDR1 MDHEN, CDR2 SYDVKM. The CDR3 length is 12 residues. The ends were cut back, 9 bases at V and 1 base at J, with 10 bases in the middle. CDR3 sequence reads: CASRQVSYEQYF. The CDR3 nucleotides read TGTGCCAGTCGACAGGTATCCTACGAGCAGTACTTC.

This clonotype was observed many times. The chain combines TRBV24-1 with TRBJ1-4; unclear D gene. Germline CDR1 KGHDR, CDR2 SFDVKD. The CDR3 loop spans 14 amino acids. V lost 5 bases to trimming and J lost 1 base, with 7 bases between them. The CDR3 nucleotides read TGTGCCACCAGTGCCCGTGGAACTAATGAAAAACTGTTTTTT. It yields the protein CATSARGTNEKLFF.

The chain couples TRBV11-3 to TRBJ2-7; 8 bases fit TRBD1. The J call may not be correct, given that the DNA end is closer to TRBJ2-1. Germline lookup yields CDR1 SGHNT and CDR2 YENEEA. The CDR3 consists of 15 residues. Here the CDR3 reads CASSLASQGADEQFF. The CDR3 coding sequence is TGTGCCAGCAGCTTAGCGTCTCAGGGGGCTGATGAGCAGTTCTTC.

This clonotype was observed many times. CDR3: CASSLSPTYEQYF. DNA of the CDR3: TGTGCCAGCAGCTTATCTCCTACCTACGAGCAGTACTTC. The genes are TRBV11-1 and TRBJ2-7; D remains ambiguous. CDR1 is SGHAT and CDR2 is FQDESV in the germline V gene (reference sequence). The CDR3 has 13 residues. Trimming shortened V by 2 bases and J by 2 bases, and 7 bases separated the two germline ends.

This clonotype was picked up many times. The chain recombines TRBV5-1 with TRBJ2-3, with unresolved D. V dropped 0 bases and J dropped 6 bases, with 8 bases sitting between them. The CDR3 runs to 13 residues. Germline CDR1 SGHRS, CDR2 YFSETQ. CDR3 in amino acids: CASSLATYDTQYF. DNA for the CDR3: TGCGCCAGCAGCTTGGCCACGTATGATACGCAGTATTTT. The complete variable domain, with remaining parts taken from reference TRBV5-1 and TRBJ2-3, reads KAGVTQTPRYLIKTRGQQVTLSCSPISGHRSVSWYQQTPGQGLQFLFEYFSETQRNKGNFPGRFSGRQFSNSRSEMNVSTLELGDSALYLCASSLATYDTQYFGPGTRLTVL.

This clonotype occurred many times. This chain connects TRBV10-1 to TRBJ1-1; TRBD1 agrees at 8 bases. Germline trimming cut 0 bases from V and 5 bases from J; bases unmatched to any gene: 2. The CDR3 runs to 14 residues. CDR1 is WNHNN and CDR2 is SYGVQD in the germline V gene (reference sequence). CDR3 sequence (DNA): TGCGCCAGCAGTGAGTCACAGGGGGAGACTGAAGCTTTCTTT. It encodes CASSESQGETEAFF.